This TCR beta chain appears in the sequencing data of a study of blood T cell repertoires in COVID-19 (dated by TCRdb to about 2020). Turning to the overall study: The collaborator samples originated in the United States, Italy and Spain and spanned the acute and convalescent phases of COVID-19. The material from the prospective study consisted of cDNA or gDNA derived from T cells, B-cell-depleted T cells, or PBMCs. The dataset comprised deeply sampled blood TCRbeta repertoires from subjects exposed to, actively infected with, or recovered from COVID-19. The repertoires were released in a freely available public database intended as a resource for research on the immune response to SARS-CoV-2. Samples came from the ongoing ImmuneRACE study (first 160 participants) plus 1,254 subjects from 6 global collaborators. The sample metadata nearly always contained a de-identified subject ID, COVID-19 status, age in years and sex. Where available, HLA class I and class II types were obtained from metadata supplied by the sample provider rather than from assay-based typing. Study-wide findings and limitations: The quantity of clinical and demographic metadata differed by source and by participant and was supplied without curation.

About this clone itself: This clone's antigen is unknown. Within one base of it there is no much larger clone, and no base qualities were kept.

V drops 4 bases and J drops 2 bases, leaving 11 bases in between. CDR1 MGHRA and CDR2 YSYEKL are derived from the germline V gene. From its cysteine to its phenylalanine, the CDR3 spans 15 amino acids. The CDR3 DNA has 45 bases and is translated from base 1. Each collaborating institution followed its own protocols to collect whole blood in K2EDTA tubes. For TCRbeta analysis, collaborator samples were shipped as frozen whole blood, as isolated PBMCs, or as DNA extracted from either sample type. TCRbeta CDR3 regions were amplified from genomic DNA by means of the immunoSEQ Assay, a bias-controlled multiplex PCR. Under the source paper's analysis protocol: Nucleated cell counts per sample were estimated from amplification of reference gene primers within the assay. Sequence reads were collapsed and filtered to measure the absolute abundance of every unique TCRbeta CDR3 rearrangement. For each sample, productive Simpson clonality was calculated by taking the square root of Simpson's diversity index across productive rearrangements. TCRdb limited this immuneACCESS table to in-frame rearrangements with V and J called. A share of clones is missing; checked studies link under half to unresolved V genes, and the rest is unexplained. V and J calls and clone size are copied from that table; D and trimming were computed from the DNA. Within this sample are more than 200,000 clones, with around 88% of them counted one time only. The top ten clonotypes cover over 1.2% of the sample.

The sample comprised peripheral blood. The receptor was isolated from an elderly man with acute or convalescent COVID-19. Recombination joined TRBV4-1 with TRBJ2-2; D gene: possibly TRBD1, on 6 matching bases. At the DNA level, the sequence is TGCGCCAGCAGCCGTGACAGGCGTAACACCGGGGAGCTGTTTTTT. It is translated as CASSRDRRNTGELFF.